A selection of T cell receptor beta chains follows, all from one sample in a study of blood T cell repertoires in COVID-19. Assay used: immunoSEQ multiplex PCR; TCRdb lists only in-frame clones, some missing. Here the sample spans approximately 97,000 clones, around 92% being singletons. Sequenced: peripheral blood. The source is a man younger than 35 with acute or convalescent COVID-19. CDR3s include the opening cysteine and the closing phenylalanine or tryptophan. A D gene is named only where the DNA matches it firmly. Clone size is not always given. Where it is, it says once, few, many or a class for expanded clones.

d_call,j_call,clone_size,v_call,cdr3_aa,cdr3_nt
TRBD1,TRBJ1-2,NA,TRBV19,CASSPRTGSNYGYTF,TGTGCCAGTAGTCCAAGGACAGGGTCTAACTATGGCTACACCTTC
TRBD1,TRBJ2-6,NA,TRBV18,CASSSGGSSGANVLTF,TGTGCCAGCTCATCAGGGGGCAGCTCTGGGGCCAACGTCCTGACTTTC
NA,TRBJ1-5,NA,TRBV5-1,CASSLGYGGSQPQHF,TGCGCCAGCAGCTTGGGGTACGGGGGTAGCCAGCCCCAGCATTTT
TRBD1,TRBJ2-5,once,TRBV5-1,CASSSTGKETQYF,TGCGCCAGCAGCTCGACAGGGAAAGAGACCCAGTACTTC
TRBD1,TRBJ2-3,NA,TRBV11-3,CASSLGTGEVDTDTQYF,TGTGCCAGCAGCTTAGGGACAGGGGAAGTAGACACAGATACGCAGTATTTT
NA,TRBJ1-2,NA,TRBV19,CASSRTGREGYTF,TGTGCCAGTAGTAGAACGGGACGGGAGGGCTACACCTTC
NA,TRBJ1-2,once,TRBV2,CASPQNTGYDSYTF,TGTGCCAGCCCTCAGAACACAGGGTATGATAGCTACACCTTC
NA,TRBJ1-1,NA,TRBV5-1,CASSSSWWSVDMNTEAFF,TGCGCCAGCAGCTCGAGTTGGTGGTCCGTCGACATGAACACTGAAGCTTTCTTT
TRBD1,TRBJ1-5,NA,TRBV29-1,CSVELDRGQPQHF,TGCAGCGTTGAACTGGACAGGGGACAGCCCCAGCATTTT
TRBD1,TRBJ1-1,NA,TRBV6-6,CASRVTGGERNTEAFF,TGTGCCAGCAGGGTAACAGGGGGCGAAAGAAACACTGAAGCTTTCTTT
NA,TRBJ1-1,NA,TRBV30,CAWIKGGRYTEAFF,TGTGCCTGGATCAAAGGAGGCAGGTACACTGAAGCTTTCTTT
NA,TRBJ1-1,few,TRBV25-1,CASSVVGGGNTEAFF,TGTGCCAGCAGTGTCGTTGGGGGGGGGAACACTGAAGCTTTCTTT
NA,TRBJ1-2,NA,TRBV4-1,CASSQVIGAGVIANYGYTF,TGCGCCAGCAGCCAAGTAATCGGGGCAGGGGTCATAGCTAACTATGGCTACACCTTC
NA,TRBJ2-7,NA,TRBV15,CATSRSPQGSSFYEQYF,TGTGCCACCAGCAGATCCCCCCAGGGATCCTCCTTCTACGAGCAGTACTTC
NA,TRBJ2-2,NA,TRBV5-1,CASSSPRWTEGNTGELFF,TGCGCCAGCAGCTCACCCAGATGGACTGAAGGTAACACCGGGGAGCTGTTTTTT
NA,TRBJ2-7,NA,TRBV5-5,CASSLGPGDLYEQYF,TGTGCCAGCAGCTTGGGGCCAGGGGACCTCTACGAGCAGTACTTC
NA,TRBJ2-2,NA,TRBV4-1,CASSQDYQELFF,TGCGCCAGCAGCCAGGACTACCAGGAGCTGTTTTTT
NA,TRBJ1-2,NA,TRBV18,CASSPQMSGGVPTNYGYTF,TGTGCCAGCTCACCACAGATGTCGGGGGGCGTCCCGACTAACTATGGCTACACCTTC
TRBD1,TRBJ1-1,NA,TRBV3-1/TRBV3-2,CASSHGQGKRNAEAFF,TGTGCCAGCAGCCACGGACAGGGGAAAAGGAACGCTGAAGCTTTCTTT
NA,TRBJ2-7,NA,TRBV12-5,CASGLVPLTGKRNYEQYF,TGTGCTAGTGGTTTGGTACCCCTCACAGGGAAAAGAAACTACGAGCAGTACTTC
NA,TRBJ2-7,NA,TRBV27,CASNSRAPFGSYEQYF,TGTGCCAGCAACTCTCGCGCCCCGTTCGGCTCCTACGAGCAGTACTTC
NA,TRBJ1-1,NA,TRBV18,CASSPAGGASEAFF,TGTGCCAGCTCCCCTGCTGGAGGGGCATCGGAAGCTTTCTTT
TRBD1,TRBJ2-7,NA,TRBV14,CASSQDYRQGAESEQYF,TGTGCCAGCAGCCAAGATTATAGACAGGGGGCTGAATCCGAGCAGTACTTC
TRBD2,TRBJ2-7,NA,TRBV6-1,CASSEISGGTYEQYF,TGTGCCAGCAGTGAAATAAGCGGGGGTACATACGAGCAGTACTTC
NA,TRBJ2-5,NA,TRBV27,CASSLSMNRQETQYF,TGTGCCAGCAGTTTATCGATGAACAGACAAGAGACCCAGTACTTC
NA,TRBJ2-7,NA,TRBV30,CAWSAPGQQIMPYEQYF,TGTGCCTGGAGTGCCCCCGGACAGCAAATAATGCCCTACGAGCAGTACTTC
TRBD2,TRBJ2-1,NA,TRBV6-5,CASRQPGGRDEQFF,TGTGCCAGCAGACAACCGGGGGGACGGGATGAGCAGTTCTTC
NA,TRBJ1-2,NA,TRBV3-1/TRBV3-2,CASSQVNRFQVWTNYGYTF,TGTGCCAGCAGCCAAGTGAATAGGTTTCAGGTTTGGACTAACTATGGCTACACCTTC
TRBD1,TRBJ1-2,NA,TRBV25-1,CASSRTGGLTPYGYTF,TGTGCCAGCTCACGGACAGGGGGCCTAACTCCTTACGGCTACACCTTC
TRBD2,TRBJ2-7,NA,TRBV7-2,CASSARTSGNREQYF,TGTGCCAGCAGCGCCCGGACTAGCGGGAACCGCGAGCAGTACTTC
TRBD1,TRBJ1-2,once,TRBV6-6,CASRYPLDRDYGYTF,TGTGCCAGCAGATACCCCCTGGACAGGGACTATGGCTACACCTTC
NA,TRBJ2-1,NA,TRBV7-9,CASSEDRTGQSSYNEQFF,TGTGCCAGCAGCGAAGACAGAACAGGGCAGAGCTCCTACAATGAGCAGTTCTTC
NA,TRBJ2-5,NA,TRBV6-1,CASSEERGTEETQYF,TGTGCCAGCAGTGAAGAACGGGGGACAGAAGAGACCCAGTACTTC
TRBD1,TRBJ1-6,NA,TRBV19,CASSQGQGGSPLHF,TGTGCCAGTAGTCAAGGACAGGGCGGCTCACCCCTCCACTTT
TRBD1,TRBJ1-1,NA,TRBV11-2,CASSLDQGTAVAFF,TGTGCCAGCAGCTTAGATCAGGGGACAGCCGTAGCTTTCTTT
TRBD1,TRBJ1-2,once,TRBV19,CASSIGQGPIYGYTF,TGTGCCAGTAGTATCGGACAGGGGCCCATCTATGGCTACACCTTC
NA,TRBJ1-1,NA,TRBV14,CASSPRGDEAFF,TGTGCCAGCAGCCCGCGGGGGGATGAAGCTTTCTTT
TRBD1,TRBJ1-2,NA,TRBV5-1,CASSLLLGAGGVGSDGYTF,TGCGCCAGCAGCTTACTTTTAGGTGCAGGGGGAGTGGGTTCGGATGGCTACACCTTC
TRBD1,TRBJ1-2,once,TRBV3-1/TRBV3-2,CASSYTGTDGYTF,TGTGCCAGCAGTTACACCGGGACAGATGGCTACACCTTC
NA,TRBJ1-1,NA,TRBV19,CASSITGGPEAFF,TGTGCCAGTAGTATAACCGGGGGGCCTGAAGCTTTCTTT
NA,TRBJ2-5,NA,TRBV5-1,CASSLAEGRETQYF,TGCGCCAGCAGCTTGGCCGAGGGAAGGGAGACCCAGTACTTC
TRBD2,TRBJ2-1,NA,TRBV5-4,CASSLGGGSYNEQFF,TGTGCCAGCAGCTTGGGCGGGGGTTCCTACAATGAGCAGTTCTTC
TRBD2,TRBJ2-4,NA,TRBV11-2,CASSPPGRGGAKNIQYF,TGTGCCAGCAGCCCCCCTGGGAGGGGCGGGGCCAAAAACATTCAGTACTTC
NA,TRBJ2-3,NA,TRBV14,CASSRGETRGSYTQYF,TGTGCCAGCAGCCGGGGGGAGACTAGGGGCTCCTATACGCAGTATTTT
TRBD2,TRBJ2-1,NA,TRBV7-9,CASSLRPVAGWRGEQFF,TGTGCCAGCAGCTTACGACCAGTAGCGGGATGGAGGGGTGAGCAGTTCTTC
NA,TRBJ1-3,NA,TRBV7-8,CASSTRTASGNTIYF,TGTGCCAGCAGCACCCGGACAGCCTCTGGAAACACCATATATTTT
TRBD2,TRBJ2-1,once,TRBV5-1,CASRSGALNEQFF,TGCGCCAGCAGGAGCGGGGCCCTCAATGAGCAGTTCTTC
NA,TRBJ1-5,NA,TRBV19,CASSIFAAGDQPQHF,TGTGCCAGTAGTATATTCGCGGCAGGGGATCAGCCCCAGCATTTT
NA,TRBJ2-7,NA,TRBV27,CASTQGFREYF,TGTGCCAGCACCCAAGGGTTCAGGGAATACTTC
TRBD1,TRBJ2-2,NA,TRBV2,CASTAGTGSTGELFF,TGTGCCAGCACGGCCGGGACAGGGAGCACCGGGGAGCTGTTTTTT
NA,TRBJ1-5,once,TRBV9,CASTGRHQPQHF,TGTGCCAGCACAGGGCGACATCAGCCCCAGCATTTT
NA,TRBJ1-2,NA,TRBV5-1,CASSPYRSNYGYTF,TGCGCCAGCAGCCCCTACAGATCTAACTATGGCTACACCTTC
NA,TRBJ2-7,NA,TRBV11-2,CASSLGTYYEQYF,TGTGCCAGCAGCTTAGGGACATACTACGAGCAGTACTTC
NA,TRBJ1-4,NA,TRBV6-5,CASSYSIGVGEKLFF,TGTGCCAGCAGTTACTCGATAGGGGTCGGAGAAAAACTGTTTTTT
TRBD1,TRBJ1-2,NA,TRBV27,CASSTYSLGTVLYGYTF,TGTGCCAGCAGTACATATTCCCTCGGGACAGTCCTCTATGGCTACACCTTC
TRBD1,TRBJ1-2,NA,TRBV27,CASSQNTPRDRAYGYTF,TGTGCCAGCAGTCAAAACACCCCCCGGGACAGGGCCTATGGCTACACCTTC